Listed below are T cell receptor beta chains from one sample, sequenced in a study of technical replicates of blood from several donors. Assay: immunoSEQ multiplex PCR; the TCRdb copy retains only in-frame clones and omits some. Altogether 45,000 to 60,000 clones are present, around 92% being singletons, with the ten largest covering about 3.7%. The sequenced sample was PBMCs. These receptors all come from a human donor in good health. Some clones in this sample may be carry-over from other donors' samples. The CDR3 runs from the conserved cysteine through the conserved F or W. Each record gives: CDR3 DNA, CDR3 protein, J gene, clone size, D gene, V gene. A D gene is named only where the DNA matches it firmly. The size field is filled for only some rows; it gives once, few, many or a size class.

DNA: TGTGCCAGCAGTTCGCATGGGCTGAGGGAAGAAAAACTGTTTTTT
CDR3: CASSSHGLREEKLFF
J: TRBJ1-4
size: -
D: -
V: TRBV6-5

DNA: TGTGCCAGTAGGAGGGCCACTGAAGCTTTCTTT
CDR3: CASRRATEAFF
J: TRBJ1-1
size: -
D: -
V: TRBV19

DNA: TGTGCCAGCAGCCCGGGACTCAGTCTCGAAGAGACCCAGTACTTC
CDR3: CASSPGLSLEETQYF
J: TRBJ2-5
size: -
D: -
V: TRBV11-3

DNA: TGTGCCAGCGGTCGGGGACTAGCGCAAGAGACCCAGTACTTC
CDR3: CASGRGLAQETQYF
J: TRBJ2-5
size: -
D: TRBD2
V: TRBV6-6

DNA: TGTGCCAGCAGCACCCAGACAGAGGACTATGGCTACACCTTC
CDR3: CASSTQTEDYGYTF
J: TRBJ1-2
size: -
D: -
V: TRBV7-9

DNA: TGTGCCAGCATCGACGCCCGACAGGGATCGAATGAGCAGTTCTTC
CDR3: CASIDARQGSNEQFF
J: TRBJ2-1
size: -
D: TRBD1
V: TRBV5-4

DNA: TGTGCCAGCAGCGGACAGGGGGCTTACGAGCAGTACTTC
CDR3: CASSGQGAYEQYF
J: TRBJ2-7
size: -
D: TRBD1
V: TRBV2

DNA: TGTGCCAGCAGCCCTTCCACCCTCAGGTTCGCGAACACCGGGGAGCTGTTTTTT
CDR3: CASSPSTLRFANTGELFF
J: TRBJ2-2
size: -
D: -
V: TRBV9

DNA: TGTGCCAGCAGCTTGGACAGGGGGTCCTACGAGCAGTACTTC
CDR3: CASSLDRGSYEQYF
J: TRBJ2-7
size: -
D: TRBD1
V: TRBV5-5

DNA: TGTGCCAGCAGCGTAGCTGTGGCTAGCGGGAGTGTTGGCGAGACCCAGTACTTC
CDR3: CASSVAVASGSVGETQYF
J: TRBJ2-5
size: -
D: TRBD2
V: TRBV9

DNA: TGCGCCAGCAGTATGGGGGACAGGAACACTGAAGCTTTCTTT
CDR3: CASSMGDRNTEAFF
J: TRBJ1-1
size: -
D: TRBD1
V: TRBV5-1

DNA: TGCGCCAGCAGCTTGGACAGGACCTTGAACACTGAAGCTTTCTTT
CDR3: CASSLDRTLNTEAFF
J: TRBJ1-1
size: -
D: -
V: TRBV5-1

DNA: TGTGCCAGCAGCTCAGGGGTTGGCAACGAGCAGTACTTC
CDR3: CASSSGVGNEQYF
J: TRBJ2-7
size: -
D: -
V: TRBV7-9

DNA: TGCGCCAGCAGCCAAGATTGGGGGGGGCACACCGGGGAGCTGTTTTTT
CDR3: CASSQDWGGHTGELFF
J: TRBJ2-2
size: -
D: -
V: TRBV4-1

DNA: TGCGCCAGCAGCTTGCAGGGCCGTAGTTCGAACACCGGGGAGCTGTTTTTT
CDR3: CASSLQGRSSNTGELFF
J: TRBJ2-2
size: -
D: -
V: TRBV5-1

DNA: TGCGCCAGCAGTGCGCCGGACAGGACCTATGGCTACACCTTC
CDR3: CASSAPDRTYGYTF
J: TRBJ1-2
size: -
D: TRBD1
V: TRBV5-1

DNA: TGTGCCAGCAGTTTACTAGGGGGGGGCTACAATGAGCAGTTCTTC
CDR3: CASSLLGGGYNEQFF
J: TRBJ2-1
size: -
D: -
V: TRBV27

DNA: TGTGCCAGCAGCCCCCGGACTAGCGCAGGTCCCGGGGAGCTGTTTTTT
CDR3: CASSPRTSAGPGELFF
J: TRBJ2-2
size: -
D: TRBD2
V: TRBV9

DNA: TGTGCCAGCAGCTTAGTGGGGACTAGCGGGGGGGCCGGCTACAATGAGCAGTTCTTC
CDR3: CASSLVGTSGGAGYNEQFF
J: TRBJ2-1
size: -
D: TRBD2
V: TRBV11-2

DNA: TGTGCCAGCAGCTTAACGTCGGTGGGACAGGACCCCTCCAATGAGCAGTTCTTC
CDR3: CASSLTSVGQDPSNEQFF
J: TRBJ2-1
size: -
D: TRBD1
V: TRBV7-2

DNA: TGTGCCAGCTCACAAGACAGGCCGGATGAAAAACTGTTTTTT
CDR3: CASSQDRPDEKLFF
J: TRBJ1-4
size: -
D: -
V: TRBV18

DNA: TGTGCCATCAGTTCGGGACAGGGCCGTAATGGCTACACCTTC
CDR3: CAISSGQGRNGYTF
J: TRBJ1-2
size: -
D: TRBD1
V: TRBV10-3

DNA: TGTGCCAGCAGCGTCATGGGGGGGGACGCAGATACGCAGTATTTT
CDR3: CASSVMGGDADTQYF
J: TRBJ2-3
size: once
D: TRBD2
V: TRBV9

DNA: TGTGCCAGCAGCACCTCAGGGGGTGGTACTGAAGCTTTCTTT
CDR3: CASSTSGGGTEAFF
J: TRBJ1-1
size: -
D: TRBD1
V: TRBV27

DNA: TGTGCCAGTAGTCCTCGGACAGTTTCAAACACTGAAGCTTTCTTT
CDR3: CASSPRTVSNTEAFF
J: TRBJ1-1
size: -
D: -
V: TRBV19

DNA: TGTGCCAGCAGGCGAAGAGCGGGGTTTGGGGACACCATATATTTT
CDR3: CASRRRAGFGDTIYF
J: TRBJ1-3
size: -
D: -
V: TRBV6-1